This TCR beta chain is from a study of blood T cell repertoires in COVID-19. Germline V gene sequence: CDR1 SGHDT, CDR2 YYEEEE. This CDR3 contains 16 residues. Unmatched junction bases numbered 8, after V lost 4 bases and J lost 0 bases. Sequencing used immunoSEQ multiplex PCR; TCRdb keeps in-frame clones, though not all of them. The sample has 40,000 to 50,000 clones; around 85% are singletons. The source is a man between 40 and 49 years old with active or convalescent COVID-19. Material for sequencing was peripheral blood. The chain links TRBV5-6 to TRBJ1-1, with 8 bases that match TRBD1. The CDR3 region has the DNA TGTGCCAGCAGCCTACAGACAGGGGCCTTGAACACTGAAGCTTTCTTT. It is translated as CASSLQTGALNTEAFF. The complete variable domain, with remaining parts taken from reference TRBV5-6 and TRBJ1-1, reads DAGVTQSPTHLIKTRGQQVTLRCSPKSGHDTVSWYQQALGQGPQFIFQYYEEEERQRGNFPDRFSGHQFPNYSSELNVNALLLGDSALYLCASSLQTGALNTEAFFGQGTRLTVV.